These T cell receptor beta chains were read from a single sample in a study of T cell changes during pregnancy in multiple sclerosis. Profiled with immunoSEQ multiplex PCR; TCRdb holds only in-frame clones, not every one. Counted here are roughly 79,000 clones, 75% to 95% occurring once; the ten biggest clones make up approximately 0.44%. Here the sequenced sample was CD4+ T cells from peripheral blood mononuclear cells, taken before pregnancy. The receptors derive from a female donor with multiple sclerosis, enrolled in a pregnancy study. Both conserved end residues are part of each CDR3. Fields, in order: D gene, J gene, V gene, CDR3 DNA, CDR3 protein. D genes are given only for firm matches.

D gene: TRBD1; J gene: TRBJ2-5; V gene: TRBV7-3; CDR3 DNA: TGTGCCAGCAGCTTAGGGGACAGGTTGGAGACCCAGTACTTC; CDR3 protein: CASSLGDRLETQYF
D gene: .; J gene: TRBJ1-3; V gene: TRBV2; CDR3 DNA: TGTGCCAGCAGTGACACAGGGGGAAACACCATATATTTT; CDR3 protein: CASSDTGGNTIYF
D gene: .; J gene: TRBJ2-7; V gene: TRBV12-1; CDR3 DNA: TGTGCCAGCAGCCCTCAAACAGGGGACGAGAGCGAGCAGTACTTC; CDR3 protein: CASSPQTGDESEQYF
D gene: TRBD2; J gene: TRBJ2-1; V gene: TRBV5-1; CDR3 DNA: TGCGCCAGCTCCCTGACTAGCGGGAGGGCCAATGAGCAGTTCTTC; CDR3 protein: CASSLTSGRANEQFF
D gene: .; J gene: TRBJ2-6; V gene: TRBV7-8; CDR3 DNA: TGTGCCAGCAGGACTTTCTCTGGGGCCAACGTCCTGACTTTC; CDR3 protein: CASRTFSGANVLTF
D gene: TRBD1; J gene: TRBJ1-1; V gene: TRBV2; CDR3 DNA: TGTGCCAGCAGCCGACAGGGGGTGACTACTGAAGCTTTCTTT; CDR3 protein: CASSRQGVTTEAFF
D gene: .; J gene: TRBJ1-5; V gene: TRBV2; CDR3 DNA: TGTGCCAGCAGTGAATCCGCCAGGGGCAATCAGCCCCAGCATTTT; CDR3 protein: CASSESARGNQPQHF
D gene: .; J gene: TRBJ1-2; V gene: TRBV18; CDR3 DNA: TGTGCCAGCTCACCAATAGCGGGGAAGACGGGGGGCTACACCTTC; CDR3 protein: CASSPIAGKTGGYTF
D gene: TRBD2; J gene: TRBJ2-3; V gene: TRBV11-2; CDR3 DNA: TGTGCCAGCAGCAGCGGGACTAGCGGGAGAACTAGCACAGATACGCAGTATTTT; CDR3 protein: CASSSGTSGRTSTDTQYF
D gene: .; J gene: TRBJ1-1; V gene: TRBV5-1; CDR3 DNA: TGCGCCAGCAGCGAGACACAGAACGGTGAAGCTTTCTTT; CDR3 protein: CASSETQNGEAFF
D gene: TRBD2; J gene: TRBJ2-1; V gene: TRBV9; CDR3 DNA: TGTGCCAGCAGCCCCCGTCTAGCGGGAGCATTCAATGAGCAGTTCTTC; CDR3 protein: CASSPRLAGAFNEQFF